The 22 T cell receptor beta chains listed next were all sequenced from one sample in a study of cytomegalovirus exposure and HLA in healthy donors. The PCR contained 60 Vbeta and 13 Jbeta primers. Generated by immunoSEQ multiplex PCR, the TCRdb table keeps only in-frame clones and is missing some. The data hold 150,000 to 200,000 clones, with 60% to 85% observed a single time. Sample: PBMCs. Receptors originate from a woman aged 40 to 50 in good health and CMV-seronegative.

This clone was found once. V gene TRBV5-4 combines with J gene TRBJ2-7, with 7 positions matching TRBD1. Germline CDR1 and CDR2: SGHNT and YYREEE (reference sequence). J lost 3 bases, V lost 2 bases, and 2 bases had no gene match. The CDR3 is made up of 13 amino acids. The DNA for the CDR3 is TGTGCCAGCAGCTTTCCAGGGGGCTACGAGCAGTACGTC. This gives the protein CASSFPGGYEQYV.

This chain links TRBV18 with TRBJ2-3; perhaps TRBD2 as D (5 bases). Trimming removed 2 bases at V and 8 bases at J, with 14 bases between. CDR3 length: 14 residues. The germline V gene encodes CDR1 KGHSH and CDR2 LQKENI. The DNA of the CDR3 is TGTGCCAGCTCACCAGCTATGTCGGCGGGTACGCAGTATTTT. Translation: CASSPAMSAGTQYF.

This clone was counted a few times. The chain is built from TRBV9 and TRBJ1-4; possibly TRBD1 for D (6 bases). CDR3 length equals 12 residues. Trimming removed 4 bases at V and 10 bases at J, with 11 bases between. Per germline, CDR1 SGDLS and CDR2 YYNGEE. As DNA, the CDR3 is TGTGCCAGCAGCATCCAAGGGGGAAAACTGTTTTTT. It specifies CASSIQGGKLFF.

This clone appeared once. V is TRBV27 and J is TRBJ2-1; D is possibly TRBD1 (5 bases). CDR3 length: 16 amino acids. V was cut by 1 base and J by 1 base, with 11 bases left in between. Germline V gene data show CDR1 as MNHEY and CDR2 as SMNVEV (reference sequence). DNA for the CDR3: TGTGCCAGCAGTTTATGGGGCCGAGAATCCTACAATGAGCAGTTCTTC. Translated: CASSLWGRESYNEQFF.

This clone was counted once. This chain joins TRBV6-1 and TRBJ1-2; TRBD1 matches 9 bases. Germline V gene data show CDR1 as MNHNS and CDR2 as SASEGT. The CDR3 is 14 residues long. With 6 bases clipped from V and 7 bases from J, the junction kept 9 bases outside the gene matches. The CDR3 loop is CASRDTGGAGGYTF. The CDR3 region has the DNA TGTGCCAGCAGGGATACAGGGGGCGCAGGTGGCTACACCTTC.

This clone was recorded once. CDR3 residues: CASSLASRSTEAFF. The CDR3 DNA sequence: TGTGCCAGCAGCTTGGCCTCCCGAAGCACTGAAGCTTTCTTT. This chain uses TRBV11-3 with TRBJ1-1; D unclear. V was pared by 3 bases and J by 4 bases, with 12 bases between. Per the germline V gene, CDR1 is SGHNT and CDR2 is YENEEA. CDR3 length: 14 residues.

V usage is TRBV10-3 and J usage is TRBJ2-3; TRBD2 might be the D (6 bases). CDR3 length: 13 amino acids. Between the trimmed V and J ends, which lost 11 bases and 2 bases, there was a span of 14 bases. The V gene's germline CDR1 is ENHRY and CDR2 SYGVKD. The CDR3 reads CAVHSGPTDTQYF. CDR3 nucleotide sequence: TGTGCCGTCCATAGCGGTCCCACAGATACGCAGTATTTT.

The chain couples TRBV19 to TRBJ1-1; D unresolved. The length of the CDR3 is 14 residues. In germline, CDR1 is LNHDA, CDR2 SQIVND (reference sequence). The ends were cut back, 3 bases at V and 1 base at J, with 9 bases in the middle. The DNA for the CDR3 is TGTGCCAGTAGTATGCGGCAGCCGAACACTGAAGCTTTCTTT. Protein product: CASSMRQPNTEAFF.

The table lists this clone with a count of one. The J gene is TRBJ1-2, the V gene TRBV18, with a tentative D call TRBD1 (5 bases). The CDR3 sequence is 13 residues long. The germline V and J ends were trimmed by 4 bases and 5 bases, with 11 bases remaining between them. Germline loops: CDR1 KGHSH, CDR2 LQKENI. The CDR3 spells CASSRTPLYGYTF. The CDR3 DNA reads as TGTGCCAGCTCACGGACACCACTTTATGGCTACACCTTC.

The chain uses TRBV5-5 and TRBJ2-1; TRBD2 might be the D (6 bases). CDR3 size: 14 residues. Germline CDR1 reads SGHKS; CDR2 reads YYEKEE (reference sequence). Trimming took off 1 base at V and 8 bases at J, with 13 bases between the two ends. CDR3 residues: CASSLNRELDEQFF. CDR3 coding DNA: TGTGCCAGCAGCTTGAATCGGGAGCTCGATGAGCAGTTCTTC.

The J gene is TRBJ2-1, the V gene TRBV4-1; no firm D call. Germline CDR1 is MGHRA and CDR2 is YSYEKL. This CDR3 contains 15 residues. Between the trimmed V and J ends, which lost 4 bases and 4 bases, there was a span of 14 bases. DNA for the CDR3: TGCGCCAGCAGCCCCCGCAGTCCCTCATACAATGAGCAGTTCTTC. It is translated as CASSPRSPSYNEQFF.

This chain joins TRBV6-5 and TRBJ2-7; D may be TRBD1 (6 bases). CDR3 size: 14 residues. Germline assignment: CDR1 MNHEY and CDR2 SVGAGI. V lost 6 bases and J 0 bases, leaving 12 bases between the germline ends. The CDR3 loop is CASRRGTNSYEQYF. The CDR3 DNA reads as TGTGCCAGCAGGCGTGGGACAAACTCCTACGAGCAGTACTTC.

The chain links TRBV4-1 to TRBJ2-1; 8 nucleotides match TRBD2. Germline loops: CDR1 MGHRA, CDR2 YSYEKL. V lost 4 bases and J lost 3; bases outside the gene matches: 11. This CDR3 has 17 amino acids. The CDR3: CASSPRGSGSIYNEQFF. CDR3 in DNA: TGCGCCAGCAGCCCCCGGGGGAGCGGGAGTATCTACAATGAGCAGTTCTTC.

The chain is built from TRBV5-1 and TRBJ2-2; weak D call: TRBD2 (6 bases). The V end lost 4 bases, the J end lost 4 bases, and 17 bases lay between the germline ends. The CDR3 extends over 16 amino acids. Germline V gene data show CDR1 as SGHRS and CDR2 as YFSETQ. The CDR3 coding sequence is TGCGCCAGCAGCCAGTCGGGGCCGGGAGTCACCGGGGAGCTGTTTTTT. Protein sequence: CASSQSGPGVTGELFF. Supplemented by reference TRBV5-1 and TRBJ2-2, the full variable domain reads KAGVTQTPRYLIKTRGQQVTLSCSPISGHRSVSWYQQTPGQGLQFLFEYFSETQRNKGNFPGRFSGRQFSNSRSEMNVSTLELGDSALYLCASSQSGPGVTGELFFGEGSRLTVL.

With respect to this clone: At one boundary the junction diverges from the germline segment, which might be a read error. This chain joins TRBV19 and TRBJ1-1, with 9 bases lining up with TRBD1. The CDR3 totals 14 residues. The germline V gene encodes CDR1 LNHDA and CDR2 SQIVND (reference sequence). The CDR3 loop reads CASSIAGDRGGSVF. As DNA, the CDR3 is TGTGCCAGTAGTATAGCCGGAGACAGGGGGGGTTCTGTCTTT.

This clone was recorded a few times. Other DNA sequences in the same sample also yield this CDR3. This sequence joins TRBV9 and TRBJ2-1; no definite D call. Trimming shortened V by 5 bases and J by 0 bases, and 12 bases separated the two germline ends. The CDR3 totals 15 residues. Germline V gene sequence: CDR1 SGDLS, CDR2 YYNGEE. CDR3 amino acids: CASSPTESSYNEQFF. In nucleotides, the CDR3 is TGTGCCAGCAGTCCTACAGAAAGCTCCTACAATGAGCAGTTCTTC.

CDR3 region: CASSQDRGLQQFF. CDR3 nucleotide sequence: TGTGCCAGCAGCCAAGATCGAGGATTGCAGCAGTTCTTC. This sequence joins TRBV4-2 and TRBJ2-1; no clear D. The V gene's germline CDR1 is LGHNA and CDR2 YNFKEQ. The V and J ends lost 0 bases and 11 bases respectively, with 11 bases between them. There are 13 residues in the CDR3.

This clone was observed a handful of times. This chain uses TRBV5-1 with TRBJ2-1; maybe TRBD1 (5 bases). With 4 bases removed from V and 3 bases from J, the gap between germline ends came to 14 bases. CDR1 SGHRS and CDR2 YFSETQ come from the germline V gene. The length of the CDR3 is 15 residues. CDR3 nucleotides: TGCGCCAGCAGCCTGCCGGACACGTACTACAATGAGCAGTTCTTC. It translates to CASSLPDTYYNEQFF.

This clone was found a few times. The chain combines TRBV4-3 with TRBJ1-4, with 7 nucleotides matching TRBD1. Germline CDR1 is LGHNA and CDR2 is YSLEER. The CDR3 spans 17 residues. Unmatched junction bases numbered 9, after V lost 1 base and J lost 4 bases. The CDR3 loop is CASSQATDRVVNEKLFF. CDR3 in DNA: TGCGCCAGCAGCCAAGCGACCGACAGGGTTGTTAATGAAAAACTGTTTTTT.

The V and J genes are TRBV11-3 and TRBJ2-3; 7 nucleotides agree with TRBD1. The CDR3 has 15 amino acids. V lost 0 bases to trimming and J lost 2 bases; unmatched junction nucleotides: 2. From germline, CDR1 is SGHNT and CDR2 YENEEA. The CDR3 reads CASSLEGGYTDTQYF. The CDR3 DNA sequence: TGTGCCAGCAGCTTAGAAGGGGGCTACACAGATACGCAGTATTTT.

This clone has a single count. V is TRBV28 and J is TRBJ2-7, with 9 positions matching TRBD1. Trimming took 9 bases from V and 2 from J; bases not matched to a gene: 5. Germline V gene lookup returns CDR1 MDHEN and CDR2 SYDVKM. The CDR3 consists of 13 residues. The CDR3 DNA sequence: TGTGCCAGTTTGACAGGGGGTGCCTACGAGCAGTACTTC. Translation gives CASLTGGAYEQYF.

J is TRBJ2-3 and V is TRBV9, with D unclear. Germline V lookup: CDR1 SGDLS, CDR2 YYNGEE. The CDR3 is 14 residues long. The ends were cut back, 3 bases at V and 0 bases at J, with 8 bases in the middle. The CDR3 region is CASSAGSSTDTQYF. The CDR3 region has the DNA TGTGCCAGCAGCGCTGGCTCTAGCACAGATACGCAGTATTTT. Drawing the rest from reference TRBV9 and TRBJ2-3, the complete variable domain is DSGVTQTPKHLITATGQRVTLRCSPRSGDLSVYWYQQSLDQGLQFLIQYYNGEERAKGNILERFSAQQFPDLHSELNLSSLELGDSALYFCASSAGSSTDTQYFGPGTRLTVL.